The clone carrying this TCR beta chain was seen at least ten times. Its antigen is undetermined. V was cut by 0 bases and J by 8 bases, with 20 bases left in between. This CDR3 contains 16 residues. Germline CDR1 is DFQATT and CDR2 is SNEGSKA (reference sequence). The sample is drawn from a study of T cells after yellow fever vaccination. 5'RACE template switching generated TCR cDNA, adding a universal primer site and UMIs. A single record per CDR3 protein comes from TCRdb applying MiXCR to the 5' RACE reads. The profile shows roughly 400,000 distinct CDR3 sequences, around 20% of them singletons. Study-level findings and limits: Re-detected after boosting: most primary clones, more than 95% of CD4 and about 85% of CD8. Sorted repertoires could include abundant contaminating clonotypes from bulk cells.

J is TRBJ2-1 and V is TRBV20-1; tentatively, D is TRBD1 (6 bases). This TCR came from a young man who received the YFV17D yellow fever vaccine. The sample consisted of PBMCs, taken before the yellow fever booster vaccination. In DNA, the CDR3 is TGCAGTGCTAGAGATAGGCCCACAGGGAGTATCGATGAGCAGTTCTTC. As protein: CSARDRPTGSIDEQFF.